The present entry profiles one T cell receptor beta chain with its context. The data were obtained in a study of shared clonotypes between healthy human individuals. It was approximately 280 ng DNA, approximately 30,000 T cell genomes, that went into each replicate PCR of unsorted PBMC. It was on ten immunoSEQ deep assay plates that unsorted PBMC DNA was sequenced. Here immunoSEQ multiplex PCR was the method, and the copy in TCRdb shows in-frame clones only, minus some. The data contain 520,000 or so clones, 75% to 85% of them singletons. V was pared by 1 base and J by 1 base, with 11 bases between. The CDR3 loop spans 16 amino acids. Germline loops: CDR1 GTSNPN, CDR2 SVGIG (reference sequence).

Material for sequencing was PBMCs. The sequence was obtained from a woman aged 35 to 49 in good health. Some clones in this sample may be carry-over from other donors' samples. The chain carries TRBV30 and TRBJ2-6, with D uncertain. The CDR3 spells CAWSAPLGSGANVLTF. CDR3 nucleotides: TGTGCCTGGAGTGCCCCATTAGGTTCTGGGGCCAACGTCCTGACTTTC.